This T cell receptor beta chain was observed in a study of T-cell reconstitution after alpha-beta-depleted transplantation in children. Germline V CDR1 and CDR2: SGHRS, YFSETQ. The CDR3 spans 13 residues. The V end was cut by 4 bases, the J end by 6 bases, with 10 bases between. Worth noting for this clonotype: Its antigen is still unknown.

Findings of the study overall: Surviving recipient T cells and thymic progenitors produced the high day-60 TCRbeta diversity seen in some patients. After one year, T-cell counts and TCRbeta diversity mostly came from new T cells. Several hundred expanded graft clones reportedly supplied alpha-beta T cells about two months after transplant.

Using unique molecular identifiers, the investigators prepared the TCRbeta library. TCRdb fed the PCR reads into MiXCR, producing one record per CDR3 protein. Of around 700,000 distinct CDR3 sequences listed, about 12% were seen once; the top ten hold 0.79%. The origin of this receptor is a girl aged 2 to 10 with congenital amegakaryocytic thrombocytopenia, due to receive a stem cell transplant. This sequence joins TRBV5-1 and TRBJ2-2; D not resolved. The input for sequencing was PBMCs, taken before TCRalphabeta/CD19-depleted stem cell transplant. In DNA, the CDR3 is TGCGCCAGCAGCCCGGTTGTGGCCGGGGAGCTGTTTTTT. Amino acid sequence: CASSPVVAGELFF.